A selection of T cell receptor beta chains follows, all from one sample in a study of blood T cell repertoires in COVID-19. Only in-frame clones appear in the TCRdb table, and some are missing; sequencing was by immunoSEQ multiplex PCR. The table has more than 90,000 clones, roughly four fifths seen once; the top ten hold 7.9%. Sequenced: peripheral blood. The receptors stem from a man aged 70 or older with acute or convalescent COVID-19. The CDR3 runs from the conserved cysteine through the conserved F or W. D genes are given only for firm matches. For some rows the clone size is stated as once, few or many, or as a class when expanded; others skip it.

J gene: TRBJ2-3; V gene: TRBV6-5; clone size: .; D gene: .; CDR3 protein: CASSSSRDTQYF; CDR3 DNA: TGTGCCAGCAGTTCCTCCAGAGATACGCAGTATTTT
J gene: TRBJ1-2; V gene: TRBV28; clone size: once; D gene: .; CDR3 protein: CASSPTGYGYTF; CDR3 DNA: TGTGCCAGCAGTCCTACGGGCTATGGCTACACCTTC
J gene: TRBJ2-2; V gene: TRBV28; clone size: .; D gene: TRBD1; CDR3 protein: CASSLVDVRDRASGELFF; CDR3 DNA: TGTGCCAGCAGTTTGGTGGATGTACGGGACAGGGCTTCCGGGGAGCTGTTTTTT
J gene: TRBJ1-1; V gene: TRBV19; clone size: .; D gene: .; CDR3 protein: CASRPHGGPAEAFF; CDR3 DNA: TGTGCCAGTAGACCCCATGGAGGGCCCGCTGAAGCTTTCTTT
J gene: TRBJ1-1; V gene: TRBV10-2; clone size: .; D gene: .; CDR3 protein: CASSRNTEAFF; CDR3 DNA: TGCGCCAGCAGCAGGAACACTGAAGCTTTCTTT
J gene: TRBJ1-4; V gene: TRBV5-1; clone size: .; D gene: TRBD1; CDR3 protein: CASSLEGQTTNEKLFF; CDR3 DNA: TGCGCCAGCAGCTTGGAGGGACAGACAACTAATGAAAAACTGTTTTTT
J gene: TRBJ2-5; V gene: TRBV2; clone size: .; D gene: .; CDR3 protein: CASSVSSGRGQETQYF; CDR3 DNA: TGTGCCAGCAGTGTCAGTTCGGGCAGGGGCCAAGAGACCCAGTACTTC
J gene: TRBJ2-3; V gene: TRBV9; clone size: .; D gene: .; CDR3 protein: CASSVGGGADTQYF; CDR3 DNA: TGTGCCAGCAGCGTCGGTGGAGGGGCAGATACGCAGTATTTT
J gene: TRBJ2-7; V gene: TRBV7-8; clone size: .; D gene: .; CDR3 protein: CASSLRYEQYF; CDR3 DNA: TGTGCCAGCAGCCTCCGTTACGAGCAGTACTTC
J gene: TRBJ1-6; V gene: TRBV6-5; clone size: .; D gene: TRBD1; CDR3 protein: CASRQGNESPLHF; CDR3 DNA: TGTGCCAGCCGACAGGGAAATGAGTCACCCCTCCACTTT
J gene: TRBJ1-3; V gene: TRBV2; clone size: .; D gene: TRBD1; CDR3 protein: CASSRTGQGFGNTIYF; CDR3 DNA: TGTGCCAGCAGTAGAACGGGACAGGGGTTTGGAAACACCATATATTTT
J gene: TRBJ2-7; V gene: TRBV30; clone size: once; D gene: TRBD2; CDR3 protein: CAWTGGRSNEQYF; CDR3 DNA: TGTGCCTGGACGGGCGGGAGATCGAACGAGCAGTACTTC
J gene: TRBJ2-7; V gene: TRBV27; clone size: .; D gene: TRBD2; CDR3 protein: CASSFSGSYEQYF; CDR3 DNA: TGTGCCAGCAGTTTTAGCGGGAGTTACGAGCAGTACTTC
J gene: TRBJ2-3; V gene: TRBV6-5; clone size: .; D gene: TRBD1; CDR3 protein: CASSVQGWADTQYF; CDR3 DNA: TGTGCCAGCAGCGTACAGGGGTGGGCAGATACGCAGTATTTT
J gene: TRBJ1-5; V gene: TRBV9; clone size: .; D gene: TRBD1; CDR3 protein: CASSVGSGGIQPQHF; CDR3 DNA: TGTGCCAGCAGCGTCGGTTCAGGGGGCATTCAGCCCCAGCATTTT
J gene: TRBJ2-2; V gene: TRBV9; clone size: once; D gene: .; CDR3 protein: CASSVAGPGLNTGELFF; CDR3 DNA: TGTGCCAGCAGCGTAGCTGGACCAGGGTTGAACACCGGGGAGCTGTTTTTT
J gene: TRBJ1-1; V gene: TRBV6-5; clone size: .; D gene: TRBD1; CDR3 protein: CASLSRQGKTEAFF; CDR3 DNA: TGTGCCAGTCTCTCAAGACAGGGGAAAACTGAAGCTTTCTTT
J gene: TRBJ2-5; V gene: TRBV10-3; clone size: .; D gene: TRBD2; CDR3 protein: CAISDTGGSSQETQYF; CDR3 DNA: TGTGCCATCAGTGATACGGGGGGTAGTTCGCAAGAGACCCAGTACTTC
J gene: TRBJ2-1; V gene: TRBV9; clone size: .; D gene: TRBD2; CDR3 protein: CASSVRPGLEYNEQFF; CDR3 DNA: TGTGCCAGCAGCGTCCGCCCGGGACTAGAGTACAATGAGCAGTTCTTC
J gene: TRBJ2-1; V gene: TRBV11-2; clone size: few; D gene: TRBD2; CDR3 protein: CASSSHSGRGNEQFF; CDR3 DNA: TGTGCCAGCAGCTCCCATAGCGGGAGGGGCAATGAGCAGTTCTTC
J gene: TRBJ2-7; V gene: TRBV30; clone size: .; D gene: TRBD2; CDR3 protein: CARAGERYYEQYF; CDR3 DNA: TGTGCCAGAGCGGGAGAGCGATACTACGAGCAGTACTTC
J gene: TRBJ2-5; V gene: TRBV11-2; clone size: .; D gene: .; CDR3 protein: CASSPLGGGRETQYF; CDR3 DNA: TGTGCCAGCAGCCCCCTAGGGGGGGGGAGGGAGACCCAGTACTTC
J gene: TRBJ2-4; V gene: TRBV5-5; clone size: .; D gene: TRBD2; CDR3 protein: CASSSLAGGLAKNIQYF; CDR3 DNA: TGTGCCAGCAGCTCTTTAGCGGGGGGGCTGGCCAAAAACATTCAGTACTTC
J gene: TRBJ1-1; V gene: TRBV28; clone size: once; D gene: .; CDR3 protein: CASSALTLRAFF; CDR3 DNA: TGTGCCAGCAGCGCCTTGACACTGCGAGCTTTCTTT
J gene: TRBJ2-1; V gene: TRBV12-3/TRBV12-4; clone size: .; D gene: TRBD1; CDR3 protein: CASSLGTGEGFF; CDR3 DNA: TGTGCCAGCAGTTTAGGGACAGGGGAGGGGTTCTTC
J gene: TRBJ2-7; V gene: TRBV28; clone size: .; D gene: .; CDR3 protein: CASGVFYEQYF; CDR3 DNA: TGTGCCAGCGGAGTGTTCTACGAGCAGTACTTC
J gene: TRBJ2-7; V gene: TRBV15; clone size: .; D gene: .; CDR3 protein: CATSRGTGTYEQYF; CDR3 DNA: TGTGCCACCAGCAGAGGAACAGGGACCTACGAGCAGTACTTC
J gene: TRBJ1-1; V gene: TRBV2; clone size: .; D gene: .; CDR3 protein: CASSGGSPGVSAFF; CDR3 DNA: TGTGCCAGCAGTGGCGGCAGCCCCGGTGTTTCAGCTTTCTTT
J gene: TRBJ1-5; V gene: TRBV9; clone size: .; D gene: .; CDR3 protein: CASSPTLGDSNQPQHF; CDR3 DNA: TGTGCCAGCAGCCCTACTTTAGGGGATAGCAATCAGCCCCAGCATTTT
J gene: TRBJ2-6; V gene: TRBV30; clone size: .; D gene: .; CDR3 protein: CASRSSAGANVLTF; CDR3 DNA: TGTGCCAGCCGTAGTAGTGCGGGGGCCAACGTCCTGACTTTC
J gene: TRBJ2-7; V gene: TRBV18; clone size: .; D gene: TRBD1; CDR3 protein: CASSPRVGTGLYEQYF; CDR3 DNA: TGTGCCAGCTCACCACGCGTCGGGACAGGGCTTTACGAGCAGTACTTC
J gene: TRBJ2-7; V gene: TRBV7-9; clone size: once; D gene: .; CDR3 protein: CASSLAYRGQEQYF; CDR3 DNA: TGTGCCAGCAGCTTAGCTTACCGGGGTCAAGAGCAGTACTTC
J gene: TRBJ1-2; V gene: TRBV27; clone size: .; D gene: .; CDR3 protein: CASSAQRTAGGGYTF; CDR3 DNA: TGTGCCAGCAGTGCCCAAAGGACGGCCGGGGGAGGCTACACCTTC
J gene: TRBJ1-5; V gene: TRBV2; clone size: .; D gene: .; CDR3 protein: CASRFYSNQPQHF; CDR3 DNA: TGTGCCAGCAGATTCTATAGCAATCAGCCCCAGCATTTT
J gene: TRBJ1-4; V gene: TRBV6-6; clone size: few; D gene: .; CDR3 protein: CASSRDLGEKLFF; CDR3 DNA: TGTGCCAGCAGCAGGGATCTCGGTGAAAAACTGTTTTTT
J gene: TRBJ2-1; V gene: TRBV6-5; clone size: .; D gene: TRBD2; CDR3 protein: CASSYSSGGYYNEQFF; CDR3 DNA: TGTGCCAGCAGTTACTCCTCGGGAGGGTACTACAATGAGCAGTTCTTC
J gene: TRBJ1-1; V gene: TRBV10-3; clone size: .; D gene: TRBD1; CDR3 protein: CAIKGQGAPGHTEAFF; CDR3 DNA: TGTGCCATCAAGGGACAGGGGGCCCCTGGGCACACTGAAGCTTTCTTT
J gene: TRBJ1-2; V gene: TRBV29-1; clone size: few; D gene: .; CDR3 protein: CSTKQGLSSGYTF; CDR3 DNA: TGCAGCACCAAACAGGGATTGTCGAGCGGCTACACCTTC
J gene: TRBJ1-6; V gene: TRBV19; clone size: .; D gene: TRBD1; CDR3 protein: CASSSGQGAGKSPLHF; CDR3 DNA: TGTGCCAGTAGTTCCGGACAGGGGGCTGGAAAATCACCCCTCCACTTT
J gene: TRBJ2-7; V gene: TRBV11-2; clone size: .; D gene: TRBD2; CDR3 protein: CASSLVAGPLYEQYF; CDR3 DNA: TGTGCCAGCAGCTTAGTAGCGGGGCCGCTCTACGAGCAGTACTTC
J gene: TRBJ2-2; V gene: TRBV5-1; clone size: .; D gene: .; CDR3 protein: CASSLDSGAGELFF; CDR3 DNA: TGCGCCAGCAGCTTGGATTCGGGGGCCGGGGAGCTGTTTTTT
J gene: TRBJ2-7; V gene: TRBV5-1; clone size: once; D gene: .; CDR3 protein: CASNSKGGLAYEQYF; CDR3 DNA: TGCGCCAGCAACTCCAAGGGGGGGCTAGCCTACGAGCAGTACTTC
J gene: TRBJ2-3; V gene: TRBV5-6; clone size: .; D gene: TRBD1; CDR3 protein: CASSLGQGADTQYF; CDR3 DNA: TGTGCCAGCAGCTTGGGACAGGGGGCAGATACGCAGTATTTT